The 25 T cell receptor beta chains reported below all come from one sample, sequenced in a study of T cell responses to AZD1222 COVID-19 vaccine. The protocol was immunoSEQ multiplex PCR, while the TCRdb copy is restricted to in-frame clones and leaves out a portion. The sample contains about 170,000 clones, over 75% of which appear only once. The sample here was peripheral blood, taken on day 0 of AZD1222 vaccination. The source is an adult in good health.

The V call is TRBV5-6, the J call TRBJ2-3; D is perhaps TRBD2 (6 bases). Trimming pared 0 bases from V and 0 bases from J, leaving 8 bases between. CDR1 is SGHDT, CDR2 YYEEEE, per germline. The CDR3 is 15 residues long. The CDR3 loop is CASSLVGTSTDTQYF. CDR3 nucleotides: TGTGCCAGCAGCTTGGTTGGGACTAGCACAGATACGCAGTATTTT.

In this sample, this clone turned up once. The V call is TRBV19, the J call TRBJ1-2; D is perhaps TRBD1 (6 bases). The germline V and J ends were trimmed by 8 bases and 6 bases, with 25 bases remaining between them. The germline V gene has CDR1 LNHDA and CDR2 SQIVND (reference sequence). The CDR3 covers 16 residues. The CDR3, as DNA: TGTGCCAGTCGGACAGTTGGGACCGAGCTAAAAGATGGCTACACCTTC. Its protein product is CASRTVGTELKDGYTF. Full variable domain (outside the CDR3, taken from reference TRBV19 and TRBJ1-2): DGGITQSPKYLFRKEGQNVTLSCEQNLNHDAMYWYRQDPGQGLRLIYYSQIVNDFQKGDIAEGYSVSREKKESFPLTVTSAQKNPTAFYLCASRTVGTELKDGYTFGSGTRLTVV.

The V and J genes are TRBV21-1 and TRBJ1-5; TRBD1, the table's D call, was not compared with the DNA. TRBV21-1 is an annotated pseudogene. CDR3 length: 16 amino acids. In nucleotides, the CDR3 is TGTGCCAGCAGCAAAGCAGCGGCAGGGGTTAATCAGCCCCAGCATTTT. Residues: CASSKAAAGVNQPQHF.

The chain uses TRBV7-9 and TRBJ2-1; D is undetermined. V was shortened by 2 bases and J by 6 bases, with 2 bases between the two germline ends. The germline V gene encodes CDR1 SEHNR and CDR2 FQNEAQ (reference sequence). The CDR3 spans 11 residues. The CDR3 region is CASSLSNEQFF. DNA for the CDR3: TGTGCCAGCAGCTTAAGCAATGAGCAGTTCTTC.

The rearrangement uses TRBV2 and TRBJ2-1, with 7 bases fitting TRBD2. The CDR3 is 18 residues long. The ends lost 0 bases at V and 4 bases at J; junction bases unmatched: 12. Germline assignment: CDR1 SNHLY and CDR2 FYNNEI. This CDR3 reads CASSEATITLAKYNEQFF. The CDR3 DNA sequence: TGTGCCAGCAGTGAAGCCACAATAACACTAGCGAAATACAATGAGCAGTTCTTC.

V and J are TRBV19 and TRBJ2-5; 13 positions agree with TRBD2. The CDR3 is made up of 16 amino acids. V was clipped by 4 bases and J by 7 bases; unmatched bases: 9. Germline CDR1 is LNHDA and CDR2 is SQIVND (reference sequence). CDR3 residues: CASSNGLAGARGTQYF. CDR3 DNA sequence: TGTGCCAGTAGTAACGGACTAGCGGGGGCCCGGGGGACCCAGTACTTC.

The chain uses TRBV5-1 and TRBJ2-1, with D possibly TRBD2 on 7 matching bases. The ends were cut back, 4 bases at V and 8 bases at J, with 16 bases in the middle. CDR3 size: 14 residues. Per the germline V gene, CDR1 is SGHRS and CDR2 is YFSETQ. The CDR3 DNA is TGCGCCAGCAGCAGGGGGGGGCCTGAAGATGAGCAGTTCTTC. Amino acid sequence: CASSRGGPEDEQFF.

V usage is TRBV12-1 and J usage is TRBJ1-6; the table's D call, TRBD1, was not checked against the DNA. TRBV12-1 is a pseudogene locus. The CDR3 runs to 12 residues. The CDR3 loop reads CASRYWGSPLHF. Here the CDR3 DNA reads TGTGCCAGCAGGTACTGGGGCTCACCCCTCCACTTT.

This clone was picked up a small number of times. CDR3 DNA sequence: TGTGCCAGCAGCTTAACAGGGGAGCAGTACTTC. Translated: CASSLTGEQYF. The chain combines TRBV7-3 with TRBJ2-7; D is unresolved. The CDR3 runs to 11 residues. Trimming took 0 bases from V and 7 from J, leaving 4 bases between them. In germline, CDR1 is SGHTA, CDR2 FQGTGA.

The chain has TRBV28 and TRBJ2-1; TRBD2 matches 9 bases. The CDR3 contains 14 residues. CDR1 and CDR2 (germline): MDHEN, SYDVKM. V was pared by 8 bases and J by 5 bases, with 7 bases of the junction left unmatched. The CDR3 DNA sequence: TGTGCCAGCGCGGAGACTAGCGGAGACAATGAGCAGTTCTTC. This codes for CASAETSGDNEQFF.

The V and J genes are TRBV30 and TRBJ2-7, with 8 nucleotides matching TRBD1. The CDR3 length is 15 residues. Germline V CDR1 and CDR2: GTSNPN, SVGIG (reference sequence). Trimming at V came to 5 bases and at J to 2 bases, leaving 11 bases not matched to a gene. The CDR3 sequence: CAWGQGALWAYEQYF. In DNA form, the CDR3 reads TGTGCCTGGGGGCAGGGGGCGCTTTGGGCCTACGAGCAGTACTTC.

The chain recombines TRBV2 with TRBJ2-3, with D perhaps TRBD2 (5 bases). CDR3 length: 14 amino acids. V was trimmed by 10 bases and J by 0 bases, leaving 14 bases between them. CDR1 is SNHLY and CDR2 is FYNNEI in the germline V gene. The CDR3 is CATLEEASTDTQYF. The CDR3 region has the DNA TGTGCCACCCTAGAGGAGGCGAGCACAGATACGCAGTATTTT. Together with reference TRBV2 and TRBJ2-3, the CDR3 gives the full variable domain: EPEVTQTPSHQVTQMGQEVILRCVPISNHLYFYWYRQILGQKVEFLVSFYNNEISEKSEIFDDQFSVERPDGSNFTLKIRSTKLEDSAMYFCATLEEASTDTQYFGPGTRLTVL.

V and J are TRBV20-1 and TRBJ2-3; D remains unclear. V was cut by 3 bases and J by 2 bases, with 15 bases left in between. Germline CDR1 reads DFQATT; CDR2 reads SNEGSKA (reference sequence). The CDR3 runs 15 residues. The CDR3 bases are TGCAGTGCTAGTACGGCTAATTCACTCACAGATACGCAGTATTTT. Amino acids: CSASTANSLTDTQYF.

The genes are TRBV13 and TRBJ1-6; D remains ambiguous. Germline values: CDR1 PRHDT, CDR2 FYEKMQ (reference sequence). The germline V and J ends were trimmed by 3 bases and 0 bases, with 12 bases remaining between them. The CDR3 is 17 amino acids. The CDR3 protein is CASSFILESSYNSPLHF. The DNA of the CDR3 is TGTGCCAGCAGCTTCATCCTTGAGAGCTCCTATAATTCACCCCTCCACTTT.

The chain employs TRBV4-3 and TRBJ1-1; no reliable D call. V lost 0 bases and J 7 bases, leaving 6 bases between the germline ends. CDR1 and CDR2 from the germline V gene are LGHNA and YSLEER. The CDR3 contains 12 residues. CDR3 protein: CASSQERNEAFF. The CDR3 region has the DNA TGCGCCAGCAGCCAAGAGCGGAATGAAGCTTTCTTT.

The rearrangement links TRBV7-9 to TRBJ1-1; TRBD1 agrees at 8 bases. Germline CDR1 SEHNR, CDR2 FQNEAQ (reference sequence). This CDR3 is 15 amino acids long. J lost 4 bases, V lost 0 bases, and 4 bases had no gene match. In nucleotides, the CDR3 is TGTGCCAGCAGCTTAGCCCGCGGACAGGGCACTGAAGCTTTCTTT. It codes for CASSLARGQGTEAFF.

The chain has TRBV24-1 and TRBJ2-1; tentatively, D is TRBD2 (7 bases). V lost 2 bases and J lost 4, with 14 bases in between. Germline CDR1 reads KGHDR; CDR2 reads SFDVKD. The length of the CDR3 is 16 residues. CDR3 protein: CATSDWSGGDYNEQFF. The CDR3 nucleotides read TGTGCCACCAGTGATTGGTCGGGGGGCGATTACAATGAGCAGTTCTTC.

This clone was counted once. CDR3 region: CASSLEQGSYNEQFF. Here the CDR3 DNA reads TGCGCCAGCAGCTTGGAACAGGGCTCCTACAATGAGCAGTTCTTC. The chain is built from TRBV5-1 and TRBJ2-1; tentatively, D is TRBD1 (6 bases). CDR3 length: 15 amino acids. V lost 0 bases and J lost 0, with 7 bases in between. CDR1 is SGHRS, CDR2 YFSETQ, per germline.

J is TRBJ2-7 and V is TRBV21-1; the D call of TRBD1 is as the table states it, not checked on the DNA. TRBV21-1 represents a pseudogene. The CDR3 is 14 residues long. CDR3: CANKYPDRAYEQYF. CDR3 coding DNA: TGTGCCAACAAGTATCCGGACAGGGCCTACGAGCAGTACTTC.

The chain couples TRBV7-2 to TRBJ2-7; D is undetermined. In germline, CDR1 is SGHTA, CDR2 FQGNSA. The CDR3 sequence is 17 residues long. V was clipped by 2 bases and J by 6 bases, with 23 bases between them. As DNA, the CDR3 is TGTGCCAGCAGCTTATATTCGTTCCCGGCACCTCCCCGCGAGCAGTACGTC. Translating it yields CASSLYSFPAPPREQYV.

This clone was seen just once. J is TRBJ2-2 and V is TRBV19; D gene ambiguous. V lost 1 base to trimming and J lost 6 bases, with 12 bases between them. This CDR3 is 15 amino acids long. Germline V lookup: CDR1 LNHDA, CDR2 SQIVND (reference sequence). The CDR3 spells CASSIGADFSGELFF. The CDR3 DNA is TGTGCCAGTAGTATAGGTGCCGACTTTTCCGGGGAGCTGTTTTTT.

The chain has TRBV5-1 and TRBJ2-3, with D possibly TRBD1 on 5 matching bases. Germline V gene data show CDR1 as SGHRS and CDR2 as YFSETQ. Trimming cost V 0 bases and J 2 bases, with 13 bases left between them. The CDR3 length is 16 residues. CDR3 protein: CASSLAAGSHTDTQYF. The DNA of the CDR3 is TGCGCCAGCAGCTTGGCGGCAGGGTCACACACAGATACGCAGTATTTT.

V gene TRBV7-8 combines with J gene TRBJ1-2; TRBD1 is a possible D gene (5 bases). The CDR3 contains 13 residues. Germline V CDR1 and CDR2: SGHVS, FQNEAQ. Trimming left V 0 bases short and J 3 bases short, with 5 bases between. The chain's CDR3 is CASSLAGDYGYTF. Written as DNA, the CDR3 is TGTGCCAGCAGCTTAGCGGGGGACTATGGCTACACCTTC.

This chain joins TRBV19 and TRBJ2-7; weak D call: TRBD1 (6 bases). The length of the CDR3 is 13 residues. The germline V gene has CDR1 LNHDA and CDR2 SQIVND (reference sequence). V dropped 5 bases and J dropped 2 bases, with 10 bases sitting between them. The CDR3 bases are TGTGCCAGTAGTCAGGGGACCCCCTACGAGCAGTACTTC. Its translation is CASSQGTPYEQYF.

V is TRBV30 and J is TRBJ2-3; D gene unclear. Germline loops: CDR1 GTSNPN, CDR2 SVGIG (reference sequence). The V gene lost 1 base and the J gene lost 4 bases, with 9 bases spanning the gap. The CDR3 has 13 amino acids. CDR3 nucleotides: TGTGCCTGGAGTGCTATGGCCCCAGATACGCAGTATTTT. This encodes CAWSAMAPDTQYF.